This T cell receptor beta chain was captured in a study of blood T cell repertoires in COVID-19. At the level of the study: T cells, B-cell-depleted T cells, or PBMCs supplied cDNA or gDNA.

TCRdb keeps only in-frame clones here, not all; method: immunoSEQ multiplex PCR. The data show under 250,000 clones, 92% seen once. The sequenced sample consisted of peripheral blood. This receptor was identified in a man aged 55 to 70 with COVID-19, enrolled during active disease.

The CDR3 is CASSYSGQGTYEQYF. Here the CDR3 DNA reads TGTGCCAGCAGTTACTCGGGACAGGGCACCTACGAGCAGTACTTC. The rearrangement links TRBV6-5 to TRBJ2-7; 9 nucleotides agree with TRBD1. CDR3 length: 15 amino acids. Germline V lookup: CDR1 MNHEY, CDR2 SVGAGI. V was pared by 0 bases and J by 2 bases, with 2 bases of the junction left unmatched.